The clone carrying this T cell receptor beta chain has ten or more counts. This entry belongs to a study of CD8+CD57+ T cells in acquired aplastic anemia. Whole-study context: Sorted CD4+ plus CD8+ cells gave DNA averaging 3.2 ug.

Using genomic DNA as the template, TCR beta VDJ and CDR3 profiling was carried out. One entry per CDR3 protein, called by TCRdb with MiXCR from the reads. Of under 200,000 distinct CDR3 sequences listed, more than 45% are singletons. Before being chosen for sequencing, patients had shown CD8+CD57+ cell expansion by flow cytometry. Prior therapy had not been administered to any patient at the time of blood sampling. The CDR3 contains 15 residues. Germline trimming cut 3 bases from V and 8 bases from J; bases unmatched to any gene: 7. Germline V gene lookup returns CDR1 SGHAT and CDR2 FQNNGV. The source is a human donor with aplastic anemia. Source material: sorted CD4+, CD8+, or CD8+CD57+ T cells (not recorded which) from PBMCs. This rearrangement joins TRBV11-2 to TRBJ2-1, with 10 bases lining up with TRBD2. The CDR3 sequence is CASSFIAGGVYEQFF. The CDR3 DNA reads TGTGCCAGCAGCTTTATAGCGGGAGGAGTCTATGAGCAGTTCTTC.